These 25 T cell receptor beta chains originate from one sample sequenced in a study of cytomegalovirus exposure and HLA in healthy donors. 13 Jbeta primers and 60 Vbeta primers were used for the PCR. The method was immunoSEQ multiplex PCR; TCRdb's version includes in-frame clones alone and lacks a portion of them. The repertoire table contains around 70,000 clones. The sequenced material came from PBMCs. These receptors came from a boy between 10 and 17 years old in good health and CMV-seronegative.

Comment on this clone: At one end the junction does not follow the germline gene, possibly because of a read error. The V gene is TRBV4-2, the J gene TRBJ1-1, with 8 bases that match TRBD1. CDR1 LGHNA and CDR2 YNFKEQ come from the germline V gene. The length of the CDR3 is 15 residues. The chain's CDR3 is CASSRRQGINTEDFF. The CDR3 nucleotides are TGTGCCAGCAGCCGCCGACAGGGGATTAACACTGAAGATTTCTTT.

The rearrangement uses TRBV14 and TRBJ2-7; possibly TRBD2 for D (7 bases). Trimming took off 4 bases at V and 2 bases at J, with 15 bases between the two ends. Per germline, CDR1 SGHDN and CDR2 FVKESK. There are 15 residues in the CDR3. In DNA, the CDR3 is TGTGCCAGCAGCCCCACTGGCGGGGGCCCCTACGAGCAGTACTTC. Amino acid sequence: CASSPTGGGPYEQYF.

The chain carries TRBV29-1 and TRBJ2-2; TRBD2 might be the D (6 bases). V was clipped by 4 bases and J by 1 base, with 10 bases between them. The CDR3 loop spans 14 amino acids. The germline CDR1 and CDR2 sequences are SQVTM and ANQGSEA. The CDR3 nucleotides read TGCAGCGTTGGGGCGGGGTTGAACACCGGGGAGCTGTTTTTT. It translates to CSVGAGLNTGELFF.

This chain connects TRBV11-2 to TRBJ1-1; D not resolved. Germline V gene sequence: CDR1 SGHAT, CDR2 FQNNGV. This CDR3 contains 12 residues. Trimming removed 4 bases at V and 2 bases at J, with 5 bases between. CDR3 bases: TGTGCCAGCAGCTACTCAAACACTGAAGCTTTCTTT. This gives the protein CASSYSNTEAFF. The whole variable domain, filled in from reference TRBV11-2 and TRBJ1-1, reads EAGVAQSPRYKIIEKRQSVAFWCNPISGHATLYWYQQILGQGPKLLIQFQNNGVVDDSQLPKDRFSAERLKGVDSTLKIQPAKLEDSAVYLCASSYSNTEAFFGQGTRLTVV.

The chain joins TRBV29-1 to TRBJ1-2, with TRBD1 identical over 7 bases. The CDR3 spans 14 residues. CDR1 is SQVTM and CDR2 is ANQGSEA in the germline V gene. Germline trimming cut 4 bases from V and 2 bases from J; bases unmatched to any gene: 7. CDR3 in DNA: TGCAGCGTTGGAGACAGGGTGAGGAACTATGGCTACACCTTC. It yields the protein CSVGDRVRNYGYTF.

The CDR3 spells CASASDNEQFF. Written as DNA, the CDR3 is TGTGCCAGCGCAAGCGACAATGAGCAGTTCTTC. The V call is TRBV9, the J call TRBJ2-1; the D is unclear. This CDR3 has 11 amino acids. V shed 7 bases and J shed 5 bases, with 7 bases lying between them. CDR1 is SGDLS and CDR2 is YYNGEE in the germline V gene.

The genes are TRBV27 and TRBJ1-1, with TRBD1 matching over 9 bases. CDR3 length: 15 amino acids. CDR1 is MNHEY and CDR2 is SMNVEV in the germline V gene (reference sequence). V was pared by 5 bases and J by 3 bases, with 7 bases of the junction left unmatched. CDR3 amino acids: CASSPRQGGDTEAFF. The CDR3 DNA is TGTGCCAGCAGTCCAAGACAGGGGGGAGACACTGAAGCTTTCTTT.

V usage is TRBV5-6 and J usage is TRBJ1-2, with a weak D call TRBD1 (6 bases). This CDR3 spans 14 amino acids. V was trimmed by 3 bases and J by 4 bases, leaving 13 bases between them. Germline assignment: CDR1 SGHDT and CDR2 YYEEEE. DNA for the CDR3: TGTGCCAGCAGCTCCGGAGGGGGGGCCTATGGCTACACCTTC. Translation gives CASSSGGGAYGYTF.

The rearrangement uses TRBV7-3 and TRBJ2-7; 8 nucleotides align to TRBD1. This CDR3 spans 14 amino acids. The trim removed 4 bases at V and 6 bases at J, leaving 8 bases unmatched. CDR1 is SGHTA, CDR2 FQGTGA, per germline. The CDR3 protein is CASSSTGGNVEQYF. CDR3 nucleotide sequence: TGTGCCAGCAGCTCAACAGGGGGTAATGTCGAGCAGTACTTC. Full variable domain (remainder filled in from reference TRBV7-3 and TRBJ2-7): GAGVSQTPSNKVTEKGKYVELRCDPISGHTALYWYRQSLGQGPEFLIYFQGTGAADDSGLPNDRFFAVRPEGSVSTLKIQRTERGDSAVYLCASSSTGGNVEQYFGPGTRLTVT.

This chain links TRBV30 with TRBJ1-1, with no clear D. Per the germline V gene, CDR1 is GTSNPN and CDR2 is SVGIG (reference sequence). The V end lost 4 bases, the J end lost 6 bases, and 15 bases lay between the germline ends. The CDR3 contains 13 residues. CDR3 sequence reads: CAWIARGGAEAFF. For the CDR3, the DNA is TGTGCCTGGATTGCACGGGGTGGGGCTGAAGCTTTCTTT.

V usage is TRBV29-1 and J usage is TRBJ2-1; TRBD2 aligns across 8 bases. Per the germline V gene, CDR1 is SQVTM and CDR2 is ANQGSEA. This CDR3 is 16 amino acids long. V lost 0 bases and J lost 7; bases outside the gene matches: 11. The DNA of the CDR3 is TGCAGCGTTGAAGATTTTCGGGGGGGTGATTCGAATGAGCAGTTCTTC. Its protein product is CSVEDFRGGDSNEQFF.

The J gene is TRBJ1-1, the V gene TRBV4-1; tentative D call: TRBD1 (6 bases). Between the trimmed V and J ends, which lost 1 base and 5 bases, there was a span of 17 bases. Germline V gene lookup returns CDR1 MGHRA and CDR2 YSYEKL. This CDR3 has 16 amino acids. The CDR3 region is CASSQARGRTPTEAFF. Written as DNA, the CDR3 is TGCGCCAGCAGCCAAGCCAGGGGAAGGACACCAACTGAAGCTTTCTTT.

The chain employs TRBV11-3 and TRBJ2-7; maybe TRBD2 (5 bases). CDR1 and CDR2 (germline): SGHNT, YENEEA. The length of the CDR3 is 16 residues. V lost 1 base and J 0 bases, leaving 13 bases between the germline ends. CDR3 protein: CASSLGGPQSSYEQYF. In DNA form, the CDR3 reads TGTGCCAGCAGCTTAGGCGGGCCGCAGAGCTCCTACGAGCAGTACTTC.

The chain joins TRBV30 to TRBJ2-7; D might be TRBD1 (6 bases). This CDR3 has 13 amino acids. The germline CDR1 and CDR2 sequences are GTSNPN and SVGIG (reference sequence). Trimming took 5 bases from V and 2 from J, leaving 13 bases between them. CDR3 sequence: CAWDTGPPYEQYF. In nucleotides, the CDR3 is TGTGCCTGGGATACAGGGCCCCCCTACGAGCAGTACTTC.

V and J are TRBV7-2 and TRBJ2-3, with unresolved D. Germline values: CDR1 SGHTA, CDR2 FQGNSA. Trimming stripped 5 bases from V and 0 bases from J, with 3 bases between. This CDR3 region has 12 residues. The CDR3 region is CASSPSTDTQYF. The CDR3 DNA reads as TGTGCCAGCAGCCCAAGCACAGATACGCAGTATTTT.

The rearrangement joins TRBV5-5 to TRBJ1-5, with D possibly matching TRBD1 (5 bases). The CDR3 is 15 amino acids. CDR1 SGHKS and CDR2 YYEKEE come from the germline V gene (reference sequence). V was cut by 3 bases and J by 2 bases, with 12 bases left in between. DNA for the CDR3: TGTGCCAGCAGCTGGGGCAGGGAGGGCAATCAGCCCCAGCATTTT. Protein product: CASSWGREGNQPQHF.

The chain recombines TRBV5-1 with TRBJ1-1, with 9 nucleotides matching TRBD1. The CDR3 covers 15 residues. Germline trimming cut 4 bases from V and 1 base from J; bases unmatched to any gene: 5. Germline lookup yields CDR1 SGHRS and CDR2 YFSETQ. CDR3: CASSGGQGGNTEAFF. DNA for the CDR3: TGCGCCAGCAGCGGGGGACAGGGAGGGAACACTGAAGCTTTCTTT.

In DNA, the CDR3 is TGTGCCAGCGCTACCAGGGGGCGAGGCTATGGCTACACCTTC. Its translation: CASATRGRGYGYTF. The chain joins TRBV6-5 to TRBJ1-2, with 8 nucleotides matching TRBD1. Germline V gene lookup returns CDR1 MNHEY and CDR2 SVGAGI. The V and J ends lost 8 bases and 4 bases, in that order; junction bases with no gene match: 9. The CDR3 runs 14 residues.

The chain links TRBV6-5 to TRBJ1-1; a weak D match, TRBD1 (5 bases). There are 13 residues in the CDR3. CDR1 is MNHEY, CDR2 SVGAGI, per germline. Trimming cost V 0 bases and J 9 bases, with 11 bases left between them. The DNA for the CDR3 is TGTGCCAGCAGTTACTCGGGGGGGGGAAAAGCTTTCTTT. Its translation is CASSYSGGGKAFF.

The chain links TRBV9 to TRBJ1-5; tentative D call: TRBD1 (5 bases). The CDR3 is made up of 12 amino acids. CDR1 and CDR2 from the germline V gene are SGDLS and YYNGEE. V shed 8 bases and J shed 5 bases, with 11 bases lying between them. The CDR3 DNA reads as TGTGCCAGTGGGAGGGGAGATCAGCCCCAGCATTTT. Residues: CASGRGDQPQHF.

The CDR3: CASSALGGLDYGYTF. In nucleotides, the CDR3 is TGTGCCAGCAGCGCCCTGGGGGGGCTGGACTATGGCTACACCTTC. V and J are TRBV9 and TRBJ1-2; tentatively, D is TRBD1 (6 bases). Germline CDR1 reads SGDLS; CDR2 reads YYNGEE. V was cut by 3 bases and J by 3 bases, with 15 bases left in between. The CDR3 is 15 residues long.

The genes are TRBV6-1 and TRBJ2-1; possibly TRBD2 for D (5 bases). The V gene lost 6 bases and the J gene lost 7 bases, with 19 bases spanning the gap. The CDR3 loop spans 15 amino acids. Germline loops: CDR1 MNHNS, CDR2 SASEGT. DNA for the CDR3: TGTGCCAGCAGGACGGACTTGACTCTCGTTAATGAGCAGTTCTTC. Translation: CASRTDLTLVNEQFF.

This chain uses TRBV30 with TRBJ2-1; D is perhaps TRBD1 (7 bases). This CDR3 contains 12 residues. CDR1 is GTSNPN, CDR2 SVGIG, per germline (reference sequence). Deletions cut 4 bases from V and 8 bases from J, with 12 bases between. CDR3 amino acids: CAWTQGGYEQFF. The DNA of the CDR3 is TGTGCCTGGACCCAGGGGGGCTATGAGCAGTTCTTC.

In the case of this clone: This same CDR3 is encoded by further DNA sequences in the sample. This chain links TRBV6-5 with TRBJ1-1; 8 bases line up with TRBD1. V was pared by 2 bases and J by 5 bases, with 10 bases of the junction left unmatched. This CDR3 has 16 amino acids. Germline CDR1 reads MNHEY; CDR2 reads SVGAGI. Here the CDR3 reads CASSYPSGGAGTEAFF. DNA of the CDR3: TGTGCCAGCAGTTACCCATCAGGGGGCGCCGGTACTGAAGCTTTCTTT.

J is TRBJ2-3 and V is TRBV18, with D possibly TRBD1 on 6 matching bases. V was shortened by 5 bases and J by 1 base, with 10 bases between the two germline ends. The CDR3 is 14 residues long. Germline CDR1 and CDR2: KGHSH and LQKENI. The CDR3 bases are TGTGCCAGCTCAGGGGGCGCGGGCACAGATACGCAGTATTTT. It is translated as CASSGGAGTDTQYF.